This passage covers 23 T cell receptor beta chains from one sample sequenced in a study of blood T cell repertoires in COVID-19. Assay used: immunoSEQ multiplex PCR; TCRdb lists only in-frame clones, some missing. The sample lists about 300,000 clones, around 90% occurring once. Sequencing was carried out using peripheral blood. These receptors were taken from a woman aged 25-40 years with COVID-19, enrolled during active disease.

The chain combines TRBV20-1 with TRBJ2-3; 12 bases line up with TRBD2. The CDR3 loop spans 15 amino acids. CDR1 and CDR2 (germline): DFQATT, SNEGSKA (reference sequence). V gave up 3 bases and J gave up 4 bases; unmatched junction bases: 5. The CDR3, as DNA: TGCAGTGCTAGTAAGACTAGCGGGAGATCAGATACGCAGTATTTT. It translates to CSASKTSGRSDTQYF.

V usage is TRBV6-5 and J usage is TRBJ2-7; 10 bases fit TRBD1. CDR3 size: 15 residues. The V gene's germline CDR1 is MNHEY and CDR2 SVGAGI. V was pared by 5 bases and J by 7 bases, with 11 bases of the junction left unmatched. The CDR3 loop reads CASSPEEGQGEEQYF. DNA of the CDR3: TGTGCCAGCAGTCCCGAAGAAGGACAGGGGGAGGAGCAGTACTTC.

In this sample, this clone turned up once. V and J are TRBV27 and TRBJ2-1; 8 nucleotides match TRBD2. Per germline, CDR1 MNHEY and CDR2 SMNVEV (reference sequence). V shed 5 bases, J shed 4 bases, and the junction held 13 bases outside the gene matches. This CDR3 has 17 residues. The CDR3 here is CASSLPTSVGVYNEQFF. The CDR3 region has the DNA TGTGCCAGCAGTCTTCCGACTAGCGTGGGGGTTTACAATGAGCAGTTCTTC.

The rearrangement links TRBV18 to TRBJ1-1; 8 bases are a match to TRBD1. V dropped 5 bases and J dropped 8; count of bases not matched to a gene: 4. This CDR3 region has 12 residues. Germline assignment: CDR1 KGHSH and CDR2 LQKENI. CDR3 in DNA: TGTGCCAGCTCAGCAGGGGGCATAGAAGCTTTCTTT. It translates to CASSAGGIEAFF.

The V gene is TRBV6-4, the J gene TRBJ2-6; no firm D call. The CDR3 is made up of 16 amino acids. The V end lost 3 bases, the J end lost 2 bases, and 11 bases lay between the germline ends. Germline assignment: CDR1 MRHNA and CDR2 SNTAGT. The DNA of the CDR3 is TGTGCCAGCAGTGAGTCCGGGTGGCCTGGGGCCAACGTCCTGACTTTC. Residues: CASSESGWPGANVLTF.

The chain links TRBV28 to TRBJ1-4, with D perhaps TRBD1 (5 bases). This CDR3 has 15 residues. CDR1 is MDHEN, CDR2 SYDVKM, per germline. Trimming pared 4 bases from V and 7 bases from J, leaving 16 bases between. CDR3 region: CASSSGGEGGEKLFF. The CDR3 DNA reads TGTGCCAGCAGTTCGGGGGGTGAAGGCGGTGAAAAACTGTTTTTT.

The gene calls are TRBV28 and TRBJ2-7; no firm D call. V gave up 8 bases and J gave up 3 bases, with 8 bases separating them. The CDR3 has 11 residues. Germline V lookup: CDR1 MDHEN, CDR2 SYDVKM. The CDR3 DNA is TGTGCCAGCCGAGCAGGCTACGAGCAGTACTTC. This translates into CASRAGYEQYF.

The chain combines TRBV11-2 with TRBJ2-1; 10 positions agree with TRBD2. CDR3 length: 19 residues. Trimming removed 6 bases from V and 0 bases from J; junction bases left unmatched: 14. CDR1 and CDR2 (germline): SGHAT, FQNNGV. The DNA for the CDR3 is TGTGCCAGCAGGGCCCGGGCTAGCGGGAGCGAAAGCTCCTACAATGAGCAGTTCTTC. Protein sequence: CASRARASGSESSYNEQFF.

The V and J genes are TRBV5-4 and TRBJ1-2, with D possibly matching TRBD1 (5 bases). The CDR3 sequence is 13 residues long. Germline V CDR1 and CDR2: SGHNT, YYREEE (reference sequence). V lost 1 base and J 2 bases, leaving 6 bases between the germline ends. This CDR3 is CASSLRQNYGYTF. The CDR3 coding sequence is TGTGCCAGCAGCTTGAGACAGAACTATGGCTACACCTTC.

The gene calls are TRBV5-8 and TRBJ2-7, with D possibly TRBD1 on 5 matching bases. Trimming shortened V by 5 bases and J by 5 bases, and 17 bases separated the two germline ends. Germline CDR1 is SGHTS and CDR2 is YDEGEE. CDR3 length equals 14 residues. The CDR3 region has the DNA TGTGCCAGCAGTCTCAGTCCAGGGATTGACGAGCAGTACTTC. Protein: CASSLSPGIDEQYF.

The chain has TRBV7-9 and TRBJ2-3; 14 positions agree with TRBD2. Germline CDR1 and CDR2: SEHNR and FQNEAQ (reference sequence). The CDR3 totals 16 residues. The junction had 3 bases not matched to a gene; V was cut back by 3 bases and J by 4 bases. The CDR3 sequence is CASSFPGLAGADTQYF. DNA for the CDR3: TGTGCCAGCAGCTTCCCGGGACTAGCGGGAGCAGATACGCAGTATTTT.

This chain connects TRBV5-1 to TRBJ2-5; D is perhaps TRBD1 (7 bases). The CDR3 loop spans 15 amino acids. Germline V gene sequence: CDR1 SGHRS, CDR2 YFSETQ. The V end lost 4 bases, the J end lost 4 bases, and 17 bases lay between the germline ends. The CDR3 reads CASSHRQGGGETQYF. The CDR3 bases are TGCGCCAGCAGCCATAGACAGGGAGGAGGAGAGACCCAGTACTTC.

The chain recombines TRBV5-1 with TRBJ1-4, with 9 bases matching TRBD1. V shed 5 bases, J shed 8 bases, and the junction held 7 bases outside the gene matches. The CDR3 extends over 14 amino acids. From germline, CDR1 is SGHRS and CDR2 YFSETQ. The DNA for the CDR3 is TGCGCCAGCAGAGGGGACAGGGCGAGCGAAAAACTGTTTTTT. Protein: CASRGDRASEKLFF.

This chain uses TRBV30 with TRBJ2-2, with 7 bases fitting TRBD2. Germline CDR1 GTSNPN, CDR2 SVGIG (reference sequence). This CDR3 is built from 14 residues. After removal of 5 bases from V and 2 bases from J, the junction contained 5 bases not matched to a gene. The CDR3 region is CAWDPGLNTGELFF. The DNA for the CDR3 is TGTGCCTGGGACCCGGGACTAAACACCGGGGAGCTGTTTTTT.

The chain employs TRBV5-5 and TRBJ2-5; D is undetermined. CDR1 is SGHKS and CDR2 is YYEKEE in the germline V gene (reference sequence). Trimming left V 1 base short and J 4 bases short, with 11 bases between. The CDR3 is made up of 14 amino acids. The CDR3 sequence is CASSLPSWVETQYF. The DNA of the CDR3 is TGTGCCAGCAGCTTGCCTAGTTGGGTAGAGACCCAGTACTTC.

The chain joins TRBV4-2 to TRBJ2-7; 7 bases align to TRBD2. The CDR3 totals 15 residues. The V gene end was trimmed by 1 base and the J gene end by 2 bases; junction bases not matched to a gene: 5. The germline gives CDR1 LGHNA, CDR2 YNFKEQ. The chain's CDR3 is CASSQVGGEAYEQYF. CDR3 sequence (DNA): TGTGCCAGCAGCCAAGTTGGGGGGGAAGCCTACGAGCAGTACTTC.

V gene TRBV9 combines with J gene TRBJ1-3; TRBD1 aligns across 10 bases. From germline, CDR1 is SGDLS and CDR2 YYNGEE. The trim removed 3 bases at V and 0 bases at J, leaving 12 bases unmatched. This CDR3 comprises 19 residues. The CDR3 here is CASSARPGDRGHSGNTIYF. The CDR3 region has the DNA TGTGCCAGCAGCGCCCGCCCCGGGGACAGGGGACACTCTGGAAACACCATATATTTT.

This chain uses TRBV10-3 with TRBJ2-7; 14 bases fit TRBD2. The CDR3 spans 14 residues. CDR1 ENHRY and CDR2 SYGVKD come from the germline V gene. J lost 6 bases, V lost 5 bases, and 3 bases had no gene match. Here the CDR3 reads CAISRGLAGAEQYF. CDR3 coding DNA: TGTGCCATCAGTAGGGGACTAGCGGGAGCCGAGCAGTACTTC.

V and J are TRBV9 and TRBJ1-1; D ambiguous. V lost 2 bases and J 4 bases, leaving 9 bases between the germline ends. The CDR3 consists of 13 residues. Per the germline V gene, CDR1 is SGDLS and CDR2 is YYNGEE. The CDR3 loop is CASSVTFVTEAFF. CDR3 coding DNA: TGTGCCAGCAGCGTCACATTTGTCACTGAAGCTTTCTTT.

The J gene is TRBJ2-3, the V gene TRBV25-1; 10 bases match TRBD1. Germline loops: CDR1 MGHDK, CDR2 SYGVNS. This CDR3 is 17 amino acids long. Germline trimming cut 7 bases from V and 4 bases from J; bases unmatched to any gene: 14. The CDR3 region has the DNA TGTGCCAGCACCACCCGGTACGGGACAGGGGAGGCAGATACGCAGTATTTT. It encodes CASTTRYGTGEADTQYF.

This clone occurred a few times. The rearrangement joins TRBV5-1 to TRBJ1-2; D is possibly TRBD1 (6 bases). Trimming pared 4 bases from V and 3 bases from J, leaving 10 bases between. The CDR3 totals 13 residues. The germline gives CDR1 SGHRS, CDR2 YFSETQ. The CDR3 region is CASSRDRHYGYTF. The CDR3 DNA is TGCGCCAGCAGCAGAGACAGGCACTATGGCTACACCTTC.

The CDR3 region is CATRPGDLAKNIQYF. Written as DNA, the CDR3 is TGTGCCACCCGGCCGGGGGACCTAGCCAAAAACATTCAGTACTTC. J is TRBJ2-4 and V is TRBV28, with a tentative D call TRBD2 (6 bases). The ends were cut back, 10 bases at V and 0 bases at J, with 16 bases in the middle. The CDR3 is 15 amino acids. Germline CDR1 is MDHEN and CDR2 is SYDVKM. The full variable domain, in which reference TRBV28 and TRBJ2-4 provide the parts outside the CDR3, is DVKVTQSSRYLVKRTGEKVFLECVQDMDHENMFWYRQDPGLGLRLIYFSYDVKMKEKGDIPEGYSVSREKKERFSLILESASTNQTSMYLCATRPGDLAKNIQYFGAGTRLSVL.

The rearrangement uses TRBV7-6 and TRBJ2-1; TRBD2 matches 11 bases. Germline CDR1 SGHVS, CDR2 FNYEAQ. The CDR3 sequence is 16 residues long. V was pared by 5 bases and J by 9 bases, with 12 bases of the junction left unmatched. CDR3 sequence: CASSLSTLAGVGEQFF. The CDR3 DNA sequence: TGTGCCAGCAGCCTAAGTACACTAGCGGGAGTTGGTGAGCAGTTCTTC.